Following are 20 T cell receptor beta chains from one sample sequenced in a study of T cells in Graves' hyperthyroidism and ophthalmopathy. The investigators amplified TCR beta CDR3 regions from RNA transcripts. The TCR CDR3 was amplified in a first-round RT-PCR using the HTBI primer set. Using its own MiXCR run on the multiplex PCR reads, TCRdb lists one record per CDR3 protein. Of around 300,000 distinct CDR3 sequences listed, around 20% are singletons. Sequencing was carried out using blood. These TCRs come from a man aged 45-65 years with Graves' ophthalmopathy.

In the case of this clonotype: A read error is possible here, since a much larger clone lies one base away. J is TRBJ2-1 and V is TRBV3-1; 12 bases are shared with TRBD2. CDR1 LGHDT and CDR2 YNNKEL come from the germline V gene (reference sequence). The CDR3 length is 16 residues. The CDR3 region has the DNA TGTGCCAGCAGCCGAGAGACTAGCGGGGGTAAAGGTGAGCAGCTCTTC. Translated, it gives CASSRETSGGKGEQLF.

In its sample, this clonotype was seen a few times. V gene TRBV7-2 combines with J gene TRBJ1-5; no reliable D call. With 6 bases removed from V and 4 bases from J, the gap between germline ends came to 10 bases. CDR1 and CDR2 from the germline V gene are SGHTA and FQGNSA. CDR3 length: 13 residues. The CDR3 sequence: CASSRLMNQPQHF. CDR3 in DNA: TGTGCCAGCAGTCGCCTGATGAATCAGCCCCAGCATTTT.

This clonotype appeared many times. This chain uses TRBV20-1 with TRBJ2-1, with 9 positions matching TRBD2. After removal of 0 bases from V and 9 bases from J, the junction contained 15 bases not matched to a gene. The CDR3 spans 17 residues. The germline CDR1 and CDR2 sequences are DFQATT and SNEGSKA (reference sequence). The DNA for the CDR3 is TGCAGTGCTAGAGATATACTGGCGGGAGGGCCGTCGGGTGAGCAGTTCTTC. It codes for CSARDILAGGPSGEQFF.

This clonotype was picked up one time. At one boundary the junction diverges from the germline segment, which might be a read error. The chain uses TRBV28 and TRBJ1-2, with 7 bases identical to TRBD1. The germline gives CDR1 MDHEN, CDR2 SYDVKM. The CDR3 spans 15 residues. CDR3 amino acids: CASSQGQAFNHGYTF. DNA for the CDR3: TGTGCCAGCAGTCAAGGACAGGCTTTTAACCATGGCTACACCTTC.

This clonotype was picked up a small number of times. The J gene is TRBJ1-2, the V gene TRBV18, with a possible D match to TRBD1 (6 bases). Germline V gene sequence: CDR1 KGHSH, CDR2 LQKENI. The CDR3 has 18 residues. V was pared by 3 bases and J by 2 bases, with 22 bases between. The DNA of the CDR3 is TGTGCCAGCTCACCCGAAAACTTCCGGGACACAGTGAACTATGGCTACACCTTC. Its protein is CASSPENFRDTVNYGYTF.

The chain carries TRBV6-1 and TRBJ2-7; 12 nucleotides line up with TRBD1. The junction had 2 bases not matched to a gene; V was cut back by 8 bases and J by 6 bases. The CDR3 extends over 12 amino acids. CDR1 and CDR2 from the germline V gene are MNHNS and SASEGT. CDR3 amino acids: CASGTGGGEQYF. In DNA, the CDR3 is TGTGCCAGCGGGACAGGGGGCGGCGAGCAGTACTTC.

This clonotype was counted between two and nine times. The chain recombines TRBV15 with TRBJ2-3; TRBD2 aligns across 13 bases. The CDR3 has 19 residues. From germline, CDR1 is LNHNV and CDR2 YYDKDF (reference sequence). V lost 0 bases and J lost 4; bases outside the gene matches: 10. CDR3 in amino acids: CATSRDPRGTSGTPDTQYF. The CDR3 region has the DNA TGTGCCACCAGCAGAGATCCCAGGGGGACTAGCGGGACCCCAGATACGCAGTATTTT.

This clonotype was counted only a few times. The chain employs TRBV29-1 and TRBJ2-7; either TRBD1 or TRBD2 may supply D (5 bases each). Germline V gives CDR1 SQVTM, CDR2 ANQGSEA. V lost 1 base to trimming and J lost 0 bases, with 13 bases between them. CDR3 length: 15 residues. In DNA, the CDR3 is TGCAGCGTTGAAGGTGTGGGACCGAACTCCTACGAGCAGTACTTC. Translation gives CSVEGVGPNSYEQYF.

This clonotype has a handful of counts. The chain couples TRBV6-1 to TRBJ1-5; 7 bases agree with TRBD1. From germline, CDR1 is MNHNS and CDR2 SASEGT. The junction had 6 bases not matched to a gene; V was cut back by 10 bases and J by 0 bases. The CDR3 runs 14 residues. CDR3 sequence (DNA): TGTGCCACCTCCGGGACAGATAGCAATCAGCCCCAGCATTTT. This encodes CATSGTDSNQPQHF.

There are many counts of this clonotype. The V call is TRBV6-1, the J call TRBJ1-5; no reliable D call. The V and J ends lost 4 bases and 0 bases respectively, with 16 bases between them. This CDR3 spans 17 amino acids. Germline V gene lookup returns CDR1 MNHNS and CDR2 SASEGT. In DNA, the CDR3 is TGTGCCAGCAGTGCCCCAATTGCGTCAGATAGCAATCAGCCCCAGCATTTT. It is translated as CASSAPIASDSNQPQHF.

This clonotype was detected ten times or more. The rearrangement links TRBV5-5 to TRBJ1-5, with D maybe TRBD1 (5 bases). Trimming took off 0 bases at V and 6 bases at J, with 7 bases between the two ends. The CDR3 is 13 residues long. In germline, CDR1 is SGHKS, CDR2 YYEKEE (reference sequence). The CDR3 region is CASSLAGPQPQHF. CDR3 nucleotide sequence: TGTGCCAGCAGCTTGGCAGGGCCTCAGCCCCAGCATTTT.

The chain combines TRBV11-2 with TRBJ2-3, with D perhaps given as TRBD1 or TRBD2 (7 bases each). The V gene lost 5 bases and the J gene lost 7 bases, with 16 bases spanning the gap. Germline V gives CDR1 SGHAT, CDR2 FQNNGV. The CDR3 sequence is 14 residues long. CDR3 DNA: TGTGCCAGCAGCCAAGGGCAGGGGGGGTATACGCAGTATTTT. Protein product: CASSQGQGGYTQYF.

This chain links TRBV5-1 with TRBJ2-1; weak D call: TRBD2 (5 bases). Germline loops: CDR1 SGHRS, CDR2 YFSETQ. The CDR3 runs 16 residues. The V end was cut by 8 bases, the J end by 0 bases, with 18 bases between. The CDR3 protein is CASESTDFGSYNEQFF. CDR3 bases: TGCGCCAGTGAATCAACGGACTTCGGCTCCTACAATGAGCAGTTCTTC.

This chain uses TRBV28 with TRBJ2-7, with unresolved D. The CDR3 totals 14 residues. Between the trimmed V and J ends, which lost 5 bases and 1 base, there was a span of 12 bases. In germline, CDR1 is MDHEN, CDR2 SYDVKM. The CDR3 reads CASSIPAGSYEQYF. The CDR3 DNA reads TGTGCCAGCAGTATCCCGGCAGGATCCTACGAGCAGTACTTC.

Many counts were recorded for this clonotype. This rearrangement joins TRBV28 to TRBJ1-5; D call uncertain. Trimming cost V 3 bases and J 4 bases, with 13 bases left between them. Germline V lookup: CDR1 MDHEN, CDR2 SYDVKM. CDR3 length: 15 amino acids. As DNA, the CDR3 is TGTGCCAGCAGTTTGCCCCTTGGATTTAATCAGCCCCAGCATTTT. This translates into CASSLPLGFNQPQHF.

A word on this clonotype: A much bigger clone sits one base away, suggesting this may be a read error. This CDR3 reads CASSWTDTQYF. The CDR3 bases are TGTGCCAGCAGCTGGACAGATACGCAGTATTTT. The chain uses TRBV7-2 and TRBJ2-3; D is unclear. The CDR3 loop spans 11 amino acids. The V gene lost 4 bases and the J gene lost 3 bases, with 2 bases spanning the gap. The germline V gene encodes CDR1 SGHTA and CDR2 FQGNSA.

This clonotype came up many times. The chain uses TRBV2 and TRBJ1-1; the D gene is possibly TRBD1 (6 bases). Trimming pared 6 bases from V and 5 bases from J, leaving 16 bases between. This CDR3 comprises 14 residues. Germline V gene sequence: CDR1 SNHLY, CDR2 FYNNEI. This chain's CDR3 is CASRVDRWKTEAFF. In DNA, the CDR3 is TGTGCCAGCAGGGTTGACAGGTGGAAGACTGAAGCTTTCTTT.

The rearrangement joins TRBV14 to TRBJ2-7; 12 bases are shared with TRBD2. Germline-derived CDR1 and CDR2 are SGHDN and FVKESK. The CDR3 runs to 17 residues. V trimming: 4 bases; J trimming: 6 bases; junction bases outside the gene matches: 13. The CDR3 is CASSPGALAGGPGEQYF. DNA of the CDR3: TGTGCCAGCAGCCCCGGGGCCCTAGCGGGAGGGCCCGGCGAGCAGTACTTC.

The sample holds many counts of this clonotype. The chain combines TRBV28 with TRBJ1-2, with TRBD1 matching 10 bases. The CDR3 loop spans 15 amino acids. The V segment lost 7 bases and the J segment 3 bases; nucleotides outside the gene matches: 8. Germline values: CDR1 MDHEN, CDR2 SYDVKM. CDR3 sequence reads: CASTPPDRGYYGYTF. The DNA for the CDR3 is TGTGCCAGCACCCCCCCGGACAGGGGGTACTATGGCTACACCTTC.

This clonotype showed up many times. This chain joins TRBV20-1 and TRBJ2-1; the D gene is possibly TRBD1 (5 bases). The V gene's germline CDR1 is DFQATT and CDR2 SNEGSKA (reference sequence). The CDR3 extends over 12 amino acids. V gave up 6 bases and J gave up 6 bases, with 12 bases separating them. The CDR3 nucleotides are TGCAGTGCAACCAGCGACAGCAATGAGCAGTTCTTC. Its translation is CSATSDSNEQFF.